The clone carrying this T cell receptor beta chain occurred once. This entry is derived from a study of blood T cell repertoires in COVID-19. Background on the study: Acute-phase and convalescent COVID-19 samples originated in the United States, Italy and Spain.

Libraries were prepared by immunoSEQ multiplex PCR; TCRdb keeps only in-frame clonotypes and omits some of them. The repertoire consists of approximately 24,000 clones, with approximately 86% occurring once and the leading ten covering 4% to 6%. CDR3 length: 15 residues. Trimming cost V 6 bases and J 1 base; bases outside gene matches: 8. Germline V CDR1 and CDR2: PRHDT, FYEKMQ (reference sequence). The rearrangement joins TRBV13 to TRBJ2-7; 8 positions match TRBD1. The sequenced sample was peripheral blood. The sequence was collected from a man in his forties or fifties with active COVID-19. Here the CDR3 reads CASSIGRGPSYEQYF. As DNA, the CDR3 is TGTGCCAGCAGTATCGGCAGGGGGCCTTCCTACGAGCAGTACTTC.